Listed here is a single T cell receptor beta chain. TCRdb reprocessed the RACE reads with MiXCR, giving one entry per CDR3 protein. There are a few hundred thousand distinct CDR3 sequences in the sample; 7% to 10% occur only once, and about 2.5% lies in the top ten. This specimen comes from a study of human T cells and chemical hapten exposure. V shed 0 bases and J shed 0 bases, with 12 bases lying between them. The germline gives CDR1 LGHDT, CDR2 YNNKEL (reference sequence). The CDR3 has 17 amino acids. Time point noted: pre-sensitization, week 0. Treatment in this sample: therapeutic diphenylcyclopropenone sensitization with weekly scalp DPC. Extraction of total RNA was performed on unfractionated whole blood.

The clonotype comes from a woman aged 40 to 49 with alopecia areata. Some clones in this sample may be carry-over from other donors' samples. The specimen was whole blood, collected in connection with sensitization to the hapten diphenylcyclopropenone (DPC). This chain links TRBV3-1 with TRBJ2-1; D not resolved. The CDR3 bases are TGTGCCAGCAGCCAAGATGGGCCTCTGAGCTCCTACAATGAGCAGTTCTTC. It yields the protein CASSQDGPLSSYNEQFF.